This TCR beta chain was found in a study of early T cells in non-severe SARS-CoV-2 infection. The CDR3 loop spans 20 amino acids. The V gene's germline CDR1 is SGHAT and CDR2 FQNNGV. V shed 3 bases and J shed 1 base, with 27 bases lying between them. The protocol attached unique molecular identifiers to individual cDNA molecules. Using its own MiXCR run on the 5' RACE reads, TCRdb lists one record per CDR3 protein. The table includes about 40,000 distinct CDR3 sequences, less than 6.5% detected once. This clonotype was detected ten times or more. Its antigen is not identified. Findings of the study overall: The matching step, a VDJdb search, favored anti-spike CD8 responses and missed private and CD4 specificities.

This rearrangement joins TRBV11-2 to TRBJ1-1, with a possible D match to TRBD1 (6 bases). Source: whole blood, taken at baseline. This receptor was taken from an adult who was a healthcare worker with PCR-confirmed SARS-CoV-2 infection or an uninfected control (not recorded which). DNA for the CDR3: TGTGCCAGCAGCTTCACTCCCCGGGAGACAGGTCTGAGGCAGAACACTGAAGCTTTCTTT. Its translation: CASSFTPRETGLRQNTEAFF.